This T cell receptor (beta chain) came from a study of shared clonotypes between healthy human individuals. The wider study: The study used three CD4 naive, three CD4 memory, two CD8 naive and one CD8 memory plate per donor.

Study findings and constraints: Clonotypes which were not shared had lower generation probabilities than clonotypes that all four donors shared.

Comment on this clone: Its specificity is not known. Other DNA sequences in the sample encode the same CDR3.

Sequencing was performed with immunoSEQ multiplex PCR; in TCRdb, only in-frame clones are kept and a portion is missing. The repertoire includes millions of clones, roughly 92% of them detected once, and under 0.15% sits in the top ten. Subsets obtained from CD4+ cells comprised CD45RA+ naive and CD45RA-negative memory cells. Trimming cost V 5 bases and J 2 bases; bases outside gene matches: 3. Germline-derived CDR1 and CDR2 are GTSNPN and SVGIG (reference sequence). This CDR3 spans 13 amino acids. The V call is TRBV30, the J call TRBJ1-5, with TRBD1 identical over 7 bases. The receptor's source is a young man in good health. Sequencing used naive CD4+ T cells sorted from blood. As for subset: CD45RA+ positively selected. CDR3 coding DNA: TGTGCCTGGGCAACAGGGGGCAATCAGCCCCAGCATTTT. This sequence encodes CAWATGGNQPQHF.